This T cell receptor beta chain emerged from a study of shared T cell receptors in the human thymus. The CDR3 runs 15 residues. Trimming removed 7 bases from V and 8 bases from J; junction bases left unmatched: 16. Germline V gives CDR1 MGHDK, CDR2 SYGVNS. Assay: immunoSEQ multiplex PCR; the TCRdb copy retains only in-frame clones and omits some. The sample yields hundreds of thousands of clones, approximately 90% seen once. The data also belong to a second study, concerning human thymus T cells. That study reports: Thymus was obtained from resections taken during corrective heart surgery. Thymic repertoires from unrelated individuals overlapped highly, related research reported.

The sequenced sample consisted of thymocytes. This chain joins TRBV25-1 and TRBJ1-1, with 7 bases lining up with TRBD1. The TCR originated in a boy under three years old with a congenital heart defect. The CDR3 DNA is TGTGCCAGCACCCAGGGAGCAGGGGGACGGCCCGAAGCTTTCTTT. The encoded protein is CASTQGAGGRPEAFF.